This paragraph covers one T cell receptor (beta chain) sequence. The antigen remains undetermined. The entry originates in a study of a mutant IDH1 vaccine in newly diagnosed glioma. Study-wide context: Either 4-6 weeks after radiotherapy alone or alongside temozolomide, vaccination was begun.

Clones were read by immunoSEQ multiplex PCR, and TCRdb kept only the in-frame ones, dropping some. The sample records 100,000 to 150,000 clones, around three quarters being singletons. Germline CDR1 and CDR2: MGHDK and SYGVNS. CDR3 size: 15 residues. Trimming took off 7 bases at V and 0 bases at J, with 12 bases between the two ends. The sample's time point: week 11, during vaccination. Alongside topical imiquimod, each dose of vaccine comprised 300 ug of mutant IDH1 20-mer peptide. The material sequenced was PBMCs, taken from a glioma patient whose treatment included an IDH1 peptide vaccine. This clonotype originated in a man aged 40-50 years with glioma. The chain has TRBV25-1 and TRBJ2-2; D perhaps matches TRBD1 (5 bases). This chain's CDR3 is CASTPQGANTGELFF. CDR3 nucleotide sequence: TGTGCCAGCACCCCGCAGGGTGCGAACACCGGGGAGCTGTTTTTT.